One TCR beta chain is described in this entry. These data belong to a study of blood T cell repertoires in COVID-19. The wider study: Samples taken during acute and convalescent COVID-19 were collected in the United States, Italy and Spain. In each case, the material was cDNA or gDNA derived from T cells, B-cell-depleted T cells, or PBMCs.

The CDR3 length is 14 residues. Germline CDR1 MGHRA, CDR2 YSYEKL. J lost 4 bases, V lost 8 bases, and 8 bases had no gene match. Per the study methods: The assay estimated nucleated cells by amplifying reference gene primers. Clones were read by immunoSEQ multiplex PCR, and TCRdb kept only the in-frame ones, dropping some. The D gene and trimming were derived from the DNA, and the V and J assignments and clone size from that table. Here the sample spans around 130,000 clones, about four fifths being singletons. The V and J genes are TRBV4-1 and TRBJ2-3, with 8 bases that match TRBD1. Sequenced material: peripheral blood. This receptor was obtained from a man aged 55 to 70 with acute or convalescent COVID-19. The CDR3 bases are TGCGCCAGCGGGGCTATACAGGGGGCAGATACGCAGTATTTT. Translation: CASGAIQGADTQYF.